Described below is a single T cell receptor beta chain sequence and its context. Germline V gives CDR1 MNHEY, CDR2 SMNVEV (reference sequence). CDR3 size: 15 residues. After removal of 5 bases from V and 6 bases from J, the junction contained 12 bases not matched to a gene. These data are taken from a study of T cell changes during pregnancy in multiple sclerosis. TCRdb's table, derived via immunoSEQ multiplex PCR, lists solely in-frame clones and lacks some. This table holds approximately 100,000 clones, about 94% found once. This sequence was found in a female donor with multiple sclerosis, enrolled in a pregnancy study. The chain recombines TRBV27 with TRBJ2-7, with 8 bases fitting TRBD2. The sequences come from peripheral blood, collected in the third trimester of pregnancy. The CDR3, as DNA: TGTGCCAGCAGTCCAGCTCGGGCGGGAGGTAGCGAGCAGTACTTC. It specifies CASSPARAGGSEQYF.